This T cell receptor beta chain was retrieved from a study of Ad26.COV2.S vaccination and SARS-CoV-2 variants. Background on the study: Trial arm assignment for the donor was COV1001 Ad26.COV2.S. Study-wide results and caveats: Vaccine recipients and placebo recipients showed similar non-spike TCR breadth.

Of note for this clone: Its antigen is not identified.

Documented treatment: some 20 received Ad26.COV2.S at low or high dose, single or two shots; 5 received placebo; per-sample allocation not given. The investigators took samples on day 63 after the first vaccine or placebo injection. V was trimmed by 6 bases and J by 6 bases, leaving 15 bases between them. The CDR3 runs 14 residues. Germline V gene sequence: CDR1 MNHEY, CDR2 SVGEGT. Clones were sequenced by immunoSEQ multiplex PCR, and TCRdb holds only the in-frame ones, with some missing. The table has 300,000 to 350,000 clones, roughly 88% seen once. Specimen: peripheral blood, collected in a trial of Ad26.COV2.S vaccine versus placebo. This TCR came from a person between 18 and 65 years old who received the Ad26.COV2.S COVID-19 vaccine or a placebo. The rearrangement uses TRBV6-2 or TRBV6-3 and TRBJ1-5, with a possible D match to TRBD1 (6 bases). The CDR3 DNA is TGTGCCAGCAGCCCTCCCGGGGGCGGTCAGCCCCAGCATTTT. Translating it yields CASSPPGGGQPQHF.